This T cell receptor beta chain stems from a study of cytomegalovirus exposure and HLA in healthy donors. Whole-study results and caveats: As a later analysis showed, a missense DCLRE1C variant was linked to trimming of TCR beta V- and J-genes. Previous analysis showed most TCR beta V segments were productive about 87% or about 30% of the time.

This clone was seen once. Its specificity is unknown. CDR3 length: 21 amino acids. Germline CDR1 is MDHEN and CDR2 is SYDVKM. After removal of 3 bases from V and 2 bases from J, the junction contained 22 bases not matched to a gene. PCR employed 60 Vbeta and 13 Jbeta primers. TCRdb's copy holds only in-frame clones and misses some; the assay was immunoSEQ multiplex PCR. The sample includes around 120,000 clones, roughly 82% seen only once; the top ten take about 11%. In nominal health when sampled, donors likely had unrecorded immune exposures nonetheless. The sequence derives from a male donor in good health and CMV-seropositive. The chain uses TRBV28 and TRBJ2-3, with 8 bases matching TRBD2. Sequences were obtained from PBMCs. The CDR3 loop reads CASSFPTLGAERERYTDTQYF. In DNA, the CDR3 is TGTGCCAGCAGTTTTCCTACATTGGGGGCGGAGCGGGAGAGATACACAGATACGCAGTATTTT. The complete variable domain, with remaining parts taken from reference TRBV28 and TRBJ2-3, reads DVKVTQSSRYLVKRTGEKVFLECVQDMDHENMFWYRQDPGLGLRLIYFSYDVKMKEKGDIPEGYSVSREKKERFSLILESASTNQTSMYLCASSFPTLGAERERYTDTQYFGPGTRLTVL.